This is a list of T cell receptor beta chains from one sample in a study of human T cells and chemical hapten exposure. MiXCR, applied by TCRdb to the RACE reads, yields one record per CDR3 protein. The sample has some 400,000 distinct CDR3 sequences, nearly 5% seen once. The sequencing used whole blood, collected in connection with sensitization to the hapten diphenylcyclopropenone (DPC). The receptors shown here come from a woman between 45 and 65 years old with alopecia areata. Some clones in this sample may be carry-over from other donors' samples. The CDR3 runs from the conserved cysteine through the conserved F or W. D genes are given only for firm matches. For some rows the clone size is stated as once, few or many, or as a class when expanded; others skip it.

clone_size j_call cdr3_length v_call d_call cdr3_aa cdr3_nt
- TRBJ2-1 13 TRBV12-3/TRBV12-4 - CASTEAAAGEQFF TGTGCCAGCACCGAAGCCGCCGCCGGGGAGCAGTTCTTC
many TRBJ2-2 15 TRBV29-1 TRBD1 CSADGTGINTGELFF TGCAGCGCCGATGGGACAGGGATTAACACCGGGGAGCTGTTTTTT
many TRBJ2-3 15 TRBV11-2 TRBD2 CASSFGGGVTDTQYF TGTGCCAGCAGCTTTGGGGGAGGGGTCACAGATACGCAGTATTTT
many TRBJ2-1 14 TRBV5-8 - CASSRRQSYNEQFF TGTGCCAGCAGCCGTAGACAGTCCTACAATGAGCAGTTCTTC
many TRBJ2-4 20 TRBV4-2 - CASSPTDLPYRRRAKNIQYF TGTGCCAGCAGCCCAACTGACCTTCCATATCGGAGGCGGGCCAAAAACATTCAGTACTTC
- TRBJ1-5 15 TRBV9 TRBD1 CASSGTGAENQPQHF TGTGCCAGCTCCGGGACAGGGGCCGAAAATCAGCCCCAGCATTTT
many TRBJ1-1 14 TRBV2 TRBD1 CASSLITGGTEAFF TGTGCCAGCAGTCTAATCACAGGGGGAACTGAAGCTTTCTTT
many TRBJ2-7 13 TRBV7-9 TRBD2 CASSPSGSREQYF TGTGCCAGCAGCCCTAGCGGGAGCCGAGAGCAGTACTTC
few TRBJ2-5 16 TRBV6-6 - CASSYDLHGRQETQYF TGTGCCAGCAGTTACGACCTACACGGTCGCCAAGAGACCCAGTACTTC
few TRBJ1-2 19 TRBV14 - CASSQDPWWPDSSNYGYTF TGTGCCAGCAGCCAAGATCCATGGTGGCCTGATTCTTCTAACTATGGCTACACCTTC
- TRBJ2-1 12 TRBV28 TRBD2 CASSLSSGLGFF TGTGCCAGCAGTTTATCTAGCGGTTTGGGGTTCTTC
many TRBJ2-3 15 TRBV24-1 - CATSDRRTSTDTQYF TGTGCCACCAGTGACCGCAGGACTAGCACAGATACGCAGTATTTT
many TRBJ2-1 11 TRBV29-1 - CSALGEAEQFF TGCAGCGCCCTAGGGGAGGCTGAGCAGTTCTTC